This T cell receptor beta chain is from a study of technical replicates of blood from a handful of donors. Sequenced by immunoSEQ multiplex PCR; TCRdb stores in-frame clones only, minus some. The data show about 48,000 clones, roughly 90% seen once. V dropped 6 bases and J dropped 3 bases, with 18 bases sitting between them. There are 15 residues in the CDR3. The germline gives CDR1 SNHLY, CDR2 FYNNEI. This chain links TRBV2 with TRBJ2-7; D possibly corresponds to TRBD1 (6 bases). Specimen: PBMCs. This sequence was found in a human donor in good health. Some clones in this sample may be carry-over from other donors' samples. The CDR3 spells CASRFNRQAHYEQYF. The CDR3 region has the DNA TGTGCCAGCAGATTTAACAGACAGGCGCACTACGAGCAGTACTTC.